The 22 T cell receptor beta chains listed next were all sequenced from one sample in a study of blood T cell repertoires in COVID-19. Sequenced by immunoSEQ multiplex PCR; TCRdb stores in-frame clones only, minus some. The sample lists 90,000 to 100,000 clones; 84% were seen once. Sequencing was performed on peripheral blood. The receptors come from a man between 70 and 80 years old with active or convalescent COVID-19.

The CDR3 coding sequence is TGTGCCAGCAGCTCCAGACAGGCCAATGACAATCAGCCCCAGCATTTT. It specifies CASSSRQANDNQPQHF. This chain uses TRBV13 with TRBJ1-5; possible D gene TRBD1, 6 bases. Germline V gene data show CDR1 as PRHDT and CDR2 as FYEKMQ (reference sequence). There are 16 residues in the CDR3. V dropped 4 bases and J dropped 3 bases, with 16 bases sitting between them.

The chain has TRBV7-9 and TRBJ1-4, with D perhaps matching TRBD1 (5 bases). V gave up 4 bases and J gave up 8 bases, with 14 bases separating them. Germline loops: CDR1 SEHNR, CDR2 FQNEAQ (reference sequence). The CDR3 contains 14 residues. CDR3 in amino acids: CASSSRPAGEKLFF. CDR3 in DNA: TGTGCCAGCAGCTCAAGACCTGCAGGGGAAAAACTGTTTTTT.

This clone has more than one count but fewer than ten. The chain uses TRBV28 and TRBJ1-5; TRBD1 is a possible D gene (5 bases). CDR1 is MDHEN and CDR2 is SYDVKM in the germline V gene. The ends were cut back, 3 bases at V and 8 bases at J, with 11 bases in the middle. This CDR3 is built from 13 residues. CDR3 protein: CASSLEGWKPQHF. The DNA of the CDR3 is TGTGCCAGCAGTTTGGAGGGGTGGAAGCCCCAGCATTTT.

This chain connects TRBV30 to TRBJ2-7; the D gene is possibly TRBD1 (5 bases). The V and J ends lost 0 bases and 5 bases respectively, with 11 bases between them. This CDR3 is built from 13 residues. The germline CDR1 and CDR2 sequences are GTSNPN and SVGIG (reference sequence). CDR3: CAWSVGKGDEQYF. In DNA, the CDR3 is TGTGCCTGGAGTGTAGGTAAAGGGGACGAGCAGTACTTC. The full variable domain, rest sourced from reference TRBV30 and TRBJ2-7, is SQTIHQWPATLVQPVGSPLSLECTVEGTSNPNLYWYRQAAGRGLQLLFYSVGIGQISSEVPQNLSASRPQDRQFILSSKKLLLSDSGFYLCAWSVGKGDEQYFGPGTRLTVT.

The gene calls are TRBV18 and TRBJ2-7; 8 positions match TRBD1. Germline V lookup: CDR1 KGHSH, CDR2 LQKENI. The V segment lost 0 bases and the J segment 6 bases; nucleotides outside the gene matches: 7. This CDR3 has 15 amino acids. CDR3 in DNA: TGTGCCAGCTCACCACCGGACAGGGTCAAAGGCGAGCAGTACTTC. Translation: CASSPPDRVKGEQYF.

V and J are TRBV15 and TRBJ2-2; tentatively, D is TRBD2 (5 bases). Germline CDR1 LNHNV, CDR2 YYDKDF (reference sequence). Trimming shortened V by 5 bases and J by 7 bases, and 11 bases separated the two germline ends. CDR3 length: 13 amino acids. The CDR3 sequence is CATSRVRGGELFF. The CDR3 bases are TGTGCCACCAGCCGCGTACGGGGCGGGGAGCTGTTTTTT. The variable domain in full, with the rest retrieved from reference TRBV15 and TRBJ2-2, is DAMVIQNPRYQVTQFGKPVTLSCSQTLNHNVMYWYQQKSSQAPKLLFHYYDKDFNNEADTPDNFQSRRPNTSFCFLDIRSPGLGDTAMYLCATSRVRGGELFFGEGSRLTVL.

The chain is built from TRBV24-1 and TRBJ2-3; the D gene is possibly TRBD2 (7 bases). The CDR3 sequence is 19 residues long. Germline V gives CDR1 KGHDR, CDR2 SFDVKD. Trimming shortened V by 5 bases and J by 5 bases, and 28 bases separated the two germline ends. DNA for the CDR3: TGTGCCACCAGTGCCCCCGGGTTCGCGGGGGCCGGGACAAAAGATACGCAGTATTTT. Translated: CATSAPGFAGAGTKDTQYF.

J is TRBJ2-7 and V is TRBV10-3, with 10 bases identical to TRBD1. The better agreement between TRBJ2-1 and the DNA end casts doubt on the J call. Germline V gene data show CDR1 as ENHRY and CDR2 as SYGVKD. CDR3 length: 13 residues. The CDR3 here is CAMGQGSYNEQFF. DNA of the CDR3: TGTGCCATGGGACAGGGGTCCTACAATGAGCAGTTCTTC.

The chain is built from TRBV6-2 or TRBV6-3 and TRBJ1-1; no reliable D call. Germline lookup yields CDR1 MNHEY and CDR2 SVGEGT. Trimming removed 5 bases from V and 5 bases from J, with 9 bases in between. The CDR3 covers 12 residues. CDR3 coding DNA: TGTGCCAGCAGTCGGGGAGGGACTGAAGCTTTCTTT. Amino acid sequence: CASSRGGTEAFF.

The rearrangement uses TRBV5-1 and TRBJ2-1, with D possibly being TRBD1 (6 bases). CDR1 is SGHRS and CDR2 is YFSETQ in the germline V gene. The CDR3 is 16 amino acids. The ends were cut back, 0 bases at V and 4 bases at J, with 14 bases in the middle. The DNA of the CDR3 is TGCGCCAGCAGCTTGGGAGGGGGATTTTCTTACAATGAGCAGTTCTTC. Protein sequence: CASSLGGGFSYNEQFF.

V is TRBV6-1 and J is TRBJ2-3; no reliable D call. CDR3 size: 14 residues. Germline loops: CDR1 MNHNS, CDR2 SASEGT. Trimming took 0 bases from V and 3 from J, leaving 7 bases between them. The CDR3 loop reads CASSEALRTDTQYF. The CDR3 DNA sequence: TGTGCCAGCAGTGAAGCCCTCCGGACAGATACGCAGTATTTT.

CDR3 DNA: TGTGCCAGCAGTTCCATAAGACAGGGGACAACTAATGAAAAACTGTTTTTT. The encoded protein is CASSSIRQGTTNEKLFF. The rearrangement links TRBV28 to TRBJ1-4, with 8 bases identical to TRBD1. The CDR3 has 17 residues. The germline gives CDR1 MDHEN, CDR2 SYDVKM. Trimming cost V 4 bases and J 0 bases; bases outside gene matches: 7.

The DNA for the CDR3 is TGTGCCAGCAGCCAATATGGGGACAGTCACTATGGCTACACCTTC. This encodes CASSQYGDSHYGYTF. V and J are TRBV3-1 (or the pseudogene TRBV3-2) and TRBJ1-2; 7 nucleotides agree with TRBD1. The CDR3 is made up of 15 amino acids. Trimming at V came to 2 bases and at J to 3 bases, leaving 6 bases not matched to a gene. The germline gives CDR1 LGHDT, CDR2 YNNKEL (reference sequence).

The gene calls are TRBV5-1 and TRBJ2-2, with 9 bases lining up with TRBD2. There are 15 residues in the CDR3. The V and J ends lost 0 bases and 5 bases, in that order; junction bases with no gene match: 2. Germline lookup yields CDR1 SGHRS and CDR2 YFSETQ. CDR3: CASSLVAGDTGELFF. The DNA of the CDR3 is TGCGCCAGCAGCTTGGTAGCGGGGGATACCGGGGAGCTGTTTTTT. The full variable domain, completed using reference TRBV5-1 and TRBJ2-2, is KAGVTQTPRYLIKTRGQQVTLSCSPISGHRSVSWYQQTPGQGLQFLFEYFSETQRNKGNFPGRFSGRQFSNSRSEMNVSTLELGDSALYLCASSLVAGDTGELFFGEGSRLTVL.

CDR3 DNA sequence: TGTGCCAGCAGCCACGATGTAGGAGGGACAGATACGCAGTATTTT. Its translation: CASSHDVGGTDTQYF. The chain is built from TRBV7-2 and TRBJ2-3, with a tentative D call TRBD2 (6 bases). The CDR3 covers 15 residues. Germline CDR1 and CDR2: SGHTA and FQGNSA. Deletions cut 5 bases from V and 3 bases from J, with 15 bases between.

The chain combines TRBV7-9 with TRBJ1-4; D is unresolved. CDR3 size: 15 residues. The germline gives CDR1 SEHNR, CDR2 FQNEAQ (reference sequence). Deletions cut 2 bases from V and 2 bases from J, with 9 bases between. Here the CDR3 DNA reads TGTGCCAGCAGCTTATCCCGGGTGACTAATGAAAAACTGTTTTTT. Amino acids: CASSLSRVTNEKLFF.

Here the CDR3 reads CASSLEGTGGRQPQHF. In nucleotides, the CDR3 is TGTGCCAGCAGCTTAGAAGGGACAGGGGGCAGGCAGCCCCAGCATTTT. This chain uses TRBV7-2 with TRBJ1-5; TRBD1 agrees at 12 bases. The CDR3 has 16 amino acids. Trimming cost V 1 base and J 7 bases; bases outside gene matches: 5. CDR1 is SGHTA, CDR2 FQGNSA, per germline.

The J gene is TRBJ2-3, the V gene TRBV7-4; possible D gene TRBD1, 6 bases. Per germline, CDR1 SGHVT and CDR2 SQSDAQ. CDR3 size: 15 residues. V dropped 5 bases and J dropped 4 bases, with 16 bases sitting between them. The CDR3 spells CASSPSPRGPDTQYF. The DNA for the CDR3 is TGTGCCAGCAGCCCCTCCCCCAGGGGTCCAGATACGCAGTATTTT.

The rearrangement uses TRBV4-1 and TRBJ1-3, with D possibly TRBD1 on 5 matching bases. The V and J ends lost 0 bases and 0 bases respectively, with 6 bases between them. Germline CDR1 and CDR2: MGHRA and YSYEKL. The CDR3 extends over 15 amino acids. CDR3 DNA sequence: TGCGCCAGCAGCCAAGACAGGGTCTCTGGAAACACCATATATTTT. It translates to CASSQDRVSGNTIYF.

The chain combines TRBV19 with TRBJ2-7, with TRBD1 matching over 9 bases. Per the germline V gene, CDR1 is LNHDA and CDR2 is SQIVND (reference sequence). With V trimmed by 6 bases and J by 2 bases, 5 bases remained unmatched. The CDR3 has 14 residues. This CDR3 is CASRKGTGPYEQYF. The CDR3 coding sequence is TGTGCCAGTAGGAAAGGGACAGGGCCCTACGAGCAGTACTTC. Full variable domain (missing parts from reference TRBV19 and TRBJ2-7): DGGITQSPKYLFRKEGQNVTLSCEQNLNHDAMYWYRQDPGQGLRLIYYSQIVNDFQKGDIAEGYSVSREKKESFPLTVTSAQKNPTAFYLCASRKGTGPYEQYFGPGTRLTVT.

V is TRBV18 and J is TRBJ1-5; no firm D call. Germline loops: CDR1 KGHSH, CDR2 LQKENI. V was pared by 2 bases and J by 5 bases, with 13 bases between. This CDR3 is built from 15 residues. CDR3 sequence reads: CASSPFQVRDQPQHF. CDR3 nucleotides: TGTGCCAGCTCACCATTTCAGGTGAGAGATCAGCCCCAGCATTTT.

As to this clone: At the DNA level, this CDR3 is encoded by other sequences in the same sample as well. CDR3 DNA: TGTGCCAGCAGCCTCAGGGGCGGAGAGACCCAGTACTTC. Its protein product is CASSLRGGETQYF. This chain uses TRBV27 with TRBJ2-5; TRBD1 is a possible D gene (6 bases). CDR3 length equals 13 residues. The V gene's germline CDR1 is MNHEY and CDR2 SMNVEV (reference sequence). V shed 6 bases and J shed 4 bases, with 12 bases lying between them.